These T cell receptor beta chains were read from a single sample in a study of post-analysis software for immune sequencing data. TCRdb re-called the PCR reads through MiXCR, storing one row per CDR3 protein. This sample has around 770,000 distinct CDR3 sequences, with about 45% found just once. The sequencing input was blood. The receptors come from a girl aged 5-17 years with multiple sclerosis. CDR3s include the opening cysteine and the closing phenylalanine or tryptophan. Each record gives: clone size, V gene, D gene, J gene, CDR3 DNA, CDR3 protein. The D gene is left open where the match is weak. Not every row has a clone size; where given, it reads once, few, many or a size class.

clone size: -
V gene: TRBV4-3
D gene: TRBD2
J gene: TRBJ2-1
CDR3 DNA: TGCGCCAGCAGCCAAGTCGGGAGGGCCTCTGAGCAGTTCTTC
CDR3 protein: CASSQVGRASEQFF

clone size: -
V gene: TRBV18
D gene: -
J gene: TRBJ2-6
CDR3 DNA: TGTGCCAGCTCACCTGACAGCTCTGGGGCCAACGTCCTGACTTTC
CDR3 protein: CASSPDSSGANVLTF

clone size: -
V gene: TRBV6-1
D gene: TRBD1
J gene: TRBJ2-4
CDR3 DNA: TGTGCCAGCAGTGAAGGGACAGGGATGGGGGCCAAAAACATTCAGTACTTC
CDR3 protein: CASSEGTGMGAKNIQYF

clone size: -
V gene: TRBV27
D gene: -
J gene: TRBJ2-3
CDR3 DNA: TGTGCCAGCAGTTTTTTTGGTGGTACGCAGTATTTT
CDR3 protein: CASSFFGGTQYF

clone size: once
V gene: TRBV11-2
D gene: -
J gene: TRBJ2-2
CDR3 DNA: TGTGCCAGCAGCTTAGTCGGTGTTTATCGGGCCGGGGAGCTGTTTTTT
CDR3 protein: CASSLVGVYRAGELFF

clone size: -
V gene: TRBV7-9
D gene: -
J gene: TRBJ1-5
CDR3 DNA: TGTGCCAGCAGCTCGTCGGGCAGTTATAGCAATCAGCCCCAGCATTTT
CDR3 protein: CASSSSGSYSNQPQHF

clone size: -
V gene: TRBV12-3/TRBV12-4
D gene: TRBD2
J gene: TRBJ2-7
CDR3 DNA: TGTGCCAGCAGTTTGATACGGGAGGGTTACCTCTACGAGCAGTACTTC
CDR3 protein: CASSLIREGYLYEQYF

clone size: few
V gene: TRBV7-2
D gene: TRBD1
J gene: TRBJ2-6
CDR3 DNA: TGTGCCAGCAGCCCCATTATTGGACAGGGCCACTCTGGGGCCAACGTCCTGACTTTC
CDR3 protein: CASSPIIGQGHSGANVLTF

clone size: few
V gene: TRBV5-6
D gene: -
J gene: TRBJ2-6
CDR3 DNA: TGTGCCAGCAGCTTGGGCGCAGGGTTCAGGTCTGGGGCCAACGTCCTGACTTTC
CDR3 protein: CASSLGAGFRSGANVLTF

clone size: -
V gene: TRBV25-1
D gene: -
J gene: TRBJ2-7
CDR3 DNA: TGTGCCAGCAGTGATAGAATTGGGCAGAGTCTACCCCGGTACTTC
CDR3 protein: CASSDRIGQSLPRYF

clone size: -
V gene: TRBV12-3/TRBV12-4
D gene: TRBD1
J gene: TRBJ2-7
CDR3 DNA: TGTGCCAGCAGTCCGAGTACCGGACAGGGGAGCCACGAGCAGTACTTC
CDR3 protein: CASSPSTGQGSHEQYF

clone size: -
V gene: TRBV20-1
D gene: -
J gene: TRBJ2-5
CDR3 DNA: TGCAGTGCTAGCGACTACCAAGAGACCCAGTACTTC
CDR3 protein: CSASDYQETQYF

clone size: -
V gene: TRBV6-5
D gene: -
J gene: TRBJ2-7
CDR3 DNA: TGTGCCAGCACCCGGACGGCCTCCCACGAGCAGTACTTC
CDR3 protein: CASTRTASHEQYF

clone size: -
V gene: TRBV27
D gene: TRBD1
J gene: TRBJ2-7
CDR3 DNA: TGTGCCAGCAGTTTATCGAGGATGGGACAGGGTTCCTACGAGCAGTACTTC
CDR3 protein: CASSLSRMGQGSYEQYF

clone size: few
V gene: TRBV11-2
D gene: TRBD2
J gene: TRBJ2-1
CDR3 DNA: TGTGCCAGCAGCTTAAGCTTTCCTAGCGGGAGGTACAATGAGCAGTTCTTC
CDR3 protein: CASSLSFPSGRYNEQFF

clone size: -
V gene: TRBV20-1
D gene: TRBD2
J gene: TRBJ2-5
CDR3 DNA: TGCAGTGCTAGGACTAGCGGGAGGCTTGAGACCCAGTACTTC
CDR3 protein: CSARTSGRLETQYF

clone size: -
V gene: TRBV9
D gene: -
J gene: TRBJ2-1
CDR3 DNA: TGTGCCAGCAGCCCCCCCTTTGCGGAAGAGCTCCGGGACAATGAGCAGTTCTTC
CDR3 protein: CASSPPFAEELRDNEQFF

clone size: -
V gene: TRBV4-3
D gene: -
J gene: TRBJ1-1
CDR3 DNA: TGCGCCAGCAGCCAAGATACCGCAGGGTTTAAGAGGACTTCAAGGGACGCTGAAGCTTTCTTT
CDR3 protein: CASSQDTAGFKRTSRDAEAFF

clone size: -
V gene: TRBV7-3
D gene: TRBD1
J gene: TRBJ2-1
CDR3 DNA: TGTGCCAGCAGCTTAGTGGGGACAGGGGGTTACAATGAGCAGTTCTTC
CDR3 protein: CASSLVGTGGYNEQFF

clone size: -
V gene: TRBV29-1
D gene: -
J gene: TRBJ1-2
CDR3 DNA: TGCAGCGCCAAACGGGTCAACTATGGCTACACCTTC
CDR3 protein: CSAKRVNYGYTF

clone size: -
V gene: TRBV29-1
D gene: -
J gene: TRBJ2-7
CDR3 DNA: TGCAGCGTTGAAGTTGTCAACACCTACGAGCAGTACTTC
CDR3 protein: CSVEVVNTYEQYF

clone size: -
V gene: TRBV20-1
D gene: -
J gene: TRBJ2-7
CDR3 DNA: TGCAGTGCGAGGGAGCGCGAGGACGCTACCTACGAGCAGTACTTC
CDR3 protein: CSAREREDATYEQYF